This T cell receptor (beta chain) was sequenced in a study of shared clonotypes between healthy human individuals. Broader study findings: It was expected that sequencing depth would affect clonotype sharing among donors.

Each unsorted sample relied on 70 million to 90 million PBMCs as its source of genomic DNA. The CDR3 runs 16 residues. V lost 3 bases and J lost 7; bases outside the gene matches: 8. Germline CDR1 SGHNT, CDR2 YYREEE (reference sequence). TCRdb's copy holds only in-frame clones and misses some; the assay was immunoSEQ multiplex PCR. The table lists about 600,000 clones, roughly 79% of them singletons. Concerning this clone itself: Its specificity is unknown.

The chain joins TRBV5-4 to TRBJ2-3; 13 bases are a match to TRBD2. This TCR derives from a woman aged 40 to 50 in good health. Some clones in this sample may be carry-over from other donors' samples. Sequenced input: PBMCs. The CDR3 coding sequence is TGTGCCAGCAGCTCTCCCACTAGCGGGAGGGGAAATACGCAGTATTTT. Amino acids: CASSSPTSGRGNTQYF.